This TCR beta chain stems from a study of technical replicates of blood from several donors. Libraries were prepared by immunoSEQ multiplex PCR; TCRdb keeps only in-frame clonotypes and omits some of them. The sample shows just over 70,000 clones, around 95% of them seen only once. Germline V gene lookup returns CDR1 SGHTA and CDR2 FQGNSA. The CDR3 runs to 12 residues. V lost 4 bases to trimming and J lost 15 bases; unmatched junction nucleotides: 8. Sequencing was done on a sample of T cells isolated from PBMCs. The J gene is TRBJ2-1, the V gene TRBV7-2, with 8 bases aligning to TRBD1. This sequence was found in a human donor in good health. The chain's CDR3 is CASSSDRGHLFF. CDR3 nucleotide sequence: TGTGCCAGCAGCTCTGACAGGGGTCACCTGTTCTTC.